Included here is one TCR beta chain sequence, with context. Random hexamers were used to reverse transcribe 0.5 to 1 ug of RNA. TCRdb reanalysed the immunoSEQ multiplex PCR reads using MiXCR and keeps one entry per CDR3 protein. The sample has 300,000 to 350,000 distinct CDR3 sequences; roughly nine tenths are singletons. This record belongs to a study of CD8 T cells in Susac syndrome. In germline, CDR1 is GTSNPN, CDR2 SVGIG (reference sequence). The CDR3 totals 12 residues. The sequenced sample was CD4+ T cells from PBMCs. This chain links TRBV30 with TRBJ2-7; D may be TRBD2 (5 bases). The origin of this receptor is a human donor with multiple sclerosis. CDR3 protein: CASGGVRHEQYF. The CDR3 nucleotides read TGTGCGTCTGGAGGAGTTAGGCACGAGCAGTACTTC.